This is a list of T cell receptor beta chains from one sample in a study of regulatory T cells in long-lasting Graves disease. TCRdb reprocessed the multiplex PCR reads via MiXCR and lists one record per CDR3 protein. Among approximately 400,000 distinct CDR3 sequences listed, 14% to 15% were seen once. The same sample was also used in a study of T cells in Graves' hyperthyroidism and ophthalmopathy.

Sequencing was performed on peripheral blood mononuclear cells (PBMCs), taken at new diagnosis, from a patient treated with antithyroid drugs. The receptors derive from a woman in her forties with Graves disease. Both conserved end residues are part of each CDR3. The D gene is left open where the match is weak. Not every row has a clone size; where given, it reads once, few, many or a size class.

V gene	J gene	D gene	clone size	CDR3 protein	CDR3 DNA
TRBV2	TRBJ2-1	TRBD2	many	CASSVTGGGEQFF	TGTGCCAGCAGTGTAACCGGGGGAGGGGAGCAGTTCTTC
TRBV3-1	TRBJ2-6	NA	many	CASSPSAGANVLTF	TGTGCCAGCAGCCCAAGTGCTGGGGCCAACGTCCTGACTTTC
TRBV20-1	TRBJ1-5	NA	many	CSALQDSNQPQHF	TGCAGTGCACTTCAGGATAGCAATCAGCCCCAGCATTTT
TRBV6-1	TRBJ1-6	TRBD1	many	CASSQGANNSPLHF	TGTGCCAGCAGTCAGGGGGCGAACAATTCACCCCTCCACTTT
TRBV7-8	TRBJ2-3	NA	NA	CASSFRTRREDTQYF	TGTGCCAGCAGCTTCCGGACTCGGAGGGAAGATACGCAGTATTTT
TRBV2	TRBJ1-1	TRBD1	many	CASSDRVRWGQGEEAFF	TGTGCCAGCAGTGATCGGGTTCGGTGGGGACAGGGCGAAGAAGCTTTCTTT
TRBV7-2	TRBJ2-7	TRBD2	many	CASSLGLAGPYEQYF	TGTGCCAGCAGCTTAGGACTAGCGGGACCCTACGAGCAGTACTTC
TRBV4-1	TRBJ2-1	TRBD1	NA	CASSQEGTGVGYNEQFF	TGCGCCAGCAGCCAAGAGGGGACAGGGGTAGGGTACAATGAGCAGTTCTTC
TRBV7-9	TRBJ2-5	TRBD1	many	CASSSGTGGVKTQYF	TGTGCCAGCAGCTCCGGGACAGGGGGCGTAAAGACCCAGTACTTC
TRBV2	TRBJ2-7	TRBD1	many	CASTRVGQGSYEQYF	TGTGCCAGCACCCGAGTGGGACAGGGCTCCTACGAGCAGTACTTC
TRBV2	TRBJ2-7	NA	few	CASSRQAYGQYF	TGTGCCAGCAGTCGACAGGCCTACGGGCAGTACTTC
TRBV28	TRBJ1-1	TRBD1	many	CASTSGTENIEAFF	TGTGCCAGCACCTCAGGGACAGAGAACATTGAAGCTTTCTTT
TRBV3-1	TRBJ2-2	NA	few	CASTQAGTTGELFF	TGTGCCAGCACTCAAGCAGGGACCACCGGGGAGCTGTTTTTT
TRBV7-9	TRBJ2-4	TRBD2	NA	CASSAGGPQNIQYF	TGTGCCAGCAGCGCGGGAGGCCCCCAAAACATTCAGTACTTC
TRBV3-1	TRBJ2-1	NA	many	CASSQPPAGASYNEQFF	TGTGCCAGCAGCCAACCCCCCGCAGGGGCTTCCTACAATGAGCAGTTCTTC
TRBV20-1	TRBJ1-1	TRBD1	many	CSARAGGNMNTEAFF	TGCAGTGCTAGAGCAGGGGGGAACATGAACACTGAAGCTTTCTTT